Listed below are T cell receptor beta chains from one sample, sequenced in a study of CD8 T cells in Susac syndrome. TCRdb redid the calling of the immunoSEQ multiplex PCR reads with MiXCR, one entry per CDR3 protein. The profile shows 350,000 to 550,000 distinct CDR3 sequences, more than 80% of them singletons. The source material was CD8+ T cells from PBMCs. These TCRs come from a human donor with multiple sclerosis. The CDR3 runs from the conserved cysteine through the conserved F or W. The D gene is left open where the match is weak. Rows may omit the clone size; those that give it use once, few, many or a size class.

d_call	cdr3_length	j_call	clone_size	v_call	cdr3_aa	cdr3_nt
.	14	TRBJ2-5	.	TRBV19	CASSATVDQETLYF	TGTGCCAGTAGTGCGACAGTCGACCAAGAGACCCTGTACTTC
.	12	TRBJ2-1	few	TRBV6-6	CASSYSTGDWFF	TGTGCCAGCAGTTACTCGACCGGGGATTGGTTCTTC
.	12	TRBJ1-1	.	TRBV30	CAWRDMNTEAFF	TGTGCCTGGAGGGACATGAACACTGAAGCTTTCTTT
TRBD2	17	TRBJ2-7	.	TRBV7-6	CASSLERSSGRDYEQYF	TGTGCCAGCAGCTTAGAGAGGTCTAGCGGGAGGGACTACGAGCAGTACTTC
.	19	TRBJ2-2	.	TRBV28	CASSFRNLQDPANTGELFF	TGTGCCAGCAGTTTTAGGAACCTACAGGACCCCGCGAACACCGGGGAGCTGTTTTTT
TRBD2	15	TRBJ2-7	.	TRBV28	CASSFFLAGVYEQYF	TGTGCCAGCAGTTTTTTTCTAGCGGGAGTCTACGAGCAGTACTTC
.	13	TRBJ2-1	.	TRBV6-1	CASGRDPLDEQFF	TGTGCCAGCGGCCGGGACCCCCTTGATGAGCAGTTCTTC
.	13	TRBJ2-1	.	TRBV12-3/TRBV12-4	CASTPGRPDEQFF	TGTGCCAGCACCCCAGGCAGGCCCGATGAGCAGTTCTTC
TRBD2	14	TRBJ2-7	once	TRBV12-3/TRBV12-4	CASSFRTSGAEQYF	TGTGCCAGCAGTTTTCGGACTAGCGGGGCCGAGCAGTACTTC
TRBD1	12	TRBJ1-1	.	TRBV20-1	CSAVTGAGEAFF	TGCAGTGCCGTCACAGGGGCTGGGGAAGCTTTCTTT
.	15	TRBJ2-3	.	TRBV28	CASSSPSEEGDTQYF	TGTGCCAGCAGTTCCCCCAGCGAAGAGGGAGATACGCAGTATTTT
.	11	TRBJ2-1	.	TRBV29-1	CSVEFANEQFF	TGCAGCGTTGAATTCGCCAATGAGCAGTTCTTC
.	14	TRBJ1-1	once	TRBV20-1	CSAAEREADTEAFF	TGCAGTGCAGCAGAGAGGGAAGCGGACACTGAAGCTTTCTTT
.	18	TRBJ1-4	.	TRBV7-8	CASSLDRRTGGSGKKLFF	TGTGCCAGCAGCCTAGATAGAAGGACCGGGGGATCGGGTAAAAAACTGTTTTTT
.	17	TRBJ1-4	.	TRBV4-1	CASSQHIWTANNEKLFF	TGCGCCAGCAGCCAACACATTTGGACAGCCAATAATGAAAAACTGTTTTTT
.	14	TRBJ1-2	.	TRBV3-1	CASSRIGDVYGYTF	TGTGCCAGCAGCCGGATTGGGGATGTCTATGGCTACACCTTC
TRBD1	13	TRBJ1-2	.	TRBV29-1	CSVTGGASYGYTF	TGCAGCGTTACAGGGGGCGCCTCCTATGGCTACACCTTC
TRBD1	14	TRBJ2-1	.	TRBV7-9	CASSSGTGSDEQFF	TGTGCCAGCAGCTCCGGGACAGGGAGTGATGAGCAGTTCTTC
TRBD2	13	TRBJ2-7	.	TRBV29-1	CSAGLAGDLEQYF	TGCAGCGCAGGACTAGCGGGAGATCTCGAGCAGTACTTC
TRBD2	17	TRBJ2-3	.	TRBV28	CASIAAGTTPSTDTQYF	TGTGCCAGCATCGCCGCCGGGACTACCCCTAGCACAGATACGCAGTATTTT
.	13	TRBJ2-5	.	TRBV25-1	CASSEQAQETQYF	TGTGCCAGCAGTGAACAGGCCCAAGAGACCCAGTACTTC
.	14	TRBJ1-1	.	TRBV5-1	CASRQTDGNTEAFF	TGCGCCAGCAGACAAACCGACGGGAACACTGAAGCTTTCTTT
.	16	TRBJ2-3	.	TRBV15	CATSRDPRDSTDTQYF	TGTGCCACCAGCAGAGATCCCAGGGACTCAACAGATACGCAGTATTTT
TRBD1	16	TRBJ2-7	.	TRBV5-4	CASSLPDRGSPYEQYF	TGTGCCAGCAGCTTGCCGGACAGGGGTAGCCCCTACGAGCAGTACTTC